Included here is one T cell receptor beta chain sequence, with context. This record belongs to a study of blood T cell repertoires in COVID-19. CDR3 length: 15 residues. The germline V gene has CDR1 LNHNV and CDR2 YYDKDF (reference sequence). The V and J ends lost 0 bases and 3 bases, in that order; junction bases with no gene match: 4. Per the authors' pipeline: The authors estimated nucleated cell counts from reference gene primer amplification. Assay: immunoSEQ multiplex PCR; the TCRdb copy retains only in-frame clones and omits some. V, J and clone size are taken as reported in that table, and D and trimming were inferred from the DNA itself. The repertoire consists of roughly 130,000 clones, with about 87% occurring once and the leading ten covering 2.5% to 3%.

Source material: peripheral blood. The receptor's source is a human donor with COVID-19, enrolled during active disease. The donor label of this sample is uncertain. The chain combines TRBV15 with TRBJ1-1, with TRBD1 matching 7 bases. The CDR3 loop reads CATSRDQTGYTEAFF. DNA for the CDR3: TGTGCCACCAGCAGAGACCAGACAGGGTACACTGAAGCTTTCTTT. Filled out from reference TRBV15 and TRBJ1-1, the complete variable domain reads DAMVIQNPRYQVTQFGKPVTLSCSQTLNHNVMYWYQQKSSQAPKLLFHYYDKDFNNEADTPDNFQSRRPNTSFCFLDIRSPGLGDTAMYLCATSRDQTGYTEAFFGQGTRLTVV.